This T cell receptor (beta chain) was captured in a study of T-cell memory formation after mild COVID-19. The 5'RACE method, run with constant-segment primers, produced TCR alpha and TCR beta cDNA libraries (carrying sample barcodes and UMIs). TCRdb redid the calling of the 5' RACE reads with MiXCR, one entry per CDR3 protein. The sample has about 400,000 distinct CDR3 sequences, over 15% seen once; the top ten hold 20% to 25%. This CDR3 has 12 amino acids. CDR1 is MNHNS and CDR2 is SASEGT in the germline V gene. Between the trimmed V and J ends, which lost 2 bases and 8 bases, there was a span of 8 bases.

The receptor comes from a man aged 18-30 years who had mild COVID-19 (a few samples of this study predate the infection). Cell type and time point are not known. The V and J genes are TRBV6-1 and TRBJ2-3; D remains ambiguous. Sequencing input: PBMCs or a T cell subset sorted from them (not recorded which). Written as DNA, the CDR3 is TGTGCCAGCAGTGAATGGGTCGGTACGCAGTATTTT. Protein sequence: CASSEWVGTQYF.